This TCR beta chain was obtained from a study of blood T cell repertoires in COVID-19. Looking at the study overall: COVID-19 samples from acute and convalescent phases originated in the United States, Italy and Spain. T cells, B-cell-depleted T cells, or PBMCs supplied cDNA or gDNA.

How the authors handled the data: Quantification of nucleated cells was approximated via reference gene primer amplification. Assay used: immunoSEQ multiplex PCR; TCRdb lists only in-frame clones, some missing. The DNA was the basis for D and trimming; V, J and clone size are from that table. Of approximately 100,000 clones in the sample, about four fifths were seen once. The CDR3 covers 17 residues. With 3 bases removed from V and 0 bases from J, the gap between germline ends came to 16 bases. In germline, CDR1 is SGDLS, CDR2 YYNGEE. The chain has TRBV9 and TRBJ2-4, with D possibly being TRBD1 (6 bases). The sample consisted of peripheral blood. This receptor was identified in a woman in her sixties with acute or convalescent COVID-19. The CDR3, as DNA: TGTGCCAGCAGCGGTGGACAGAGGACTCTAGCCAAAAACATTCAGTACTTC. This sequence encodes CASSGGQRTLAKNIQYF.